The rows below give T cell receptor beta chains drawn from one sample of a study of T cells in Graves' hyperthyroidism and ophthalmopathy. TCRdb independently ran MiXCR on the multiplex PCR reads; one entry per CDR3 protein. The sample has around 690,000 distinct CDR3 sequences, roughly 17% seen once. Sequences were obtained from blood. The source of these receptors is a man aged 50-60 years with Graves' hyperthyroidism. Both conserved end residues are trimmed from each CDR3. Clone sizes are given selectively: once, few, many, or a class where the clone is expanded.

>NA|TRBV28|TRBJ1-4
ASSLSPTTEKLF
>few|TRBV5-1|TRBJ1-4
ASSLELGQKNEKLF
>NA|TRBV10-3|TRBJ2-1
AISASSGRGSYNEQF
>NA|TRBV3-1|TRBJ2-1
ASSPIAGSYNEQF
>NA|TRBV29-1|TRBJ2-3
SGGDRATDTQY
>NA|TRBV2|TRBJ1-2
ASSGQAGGGYT
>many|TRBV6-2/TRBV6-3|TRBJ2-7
ASREGLAAYEQY
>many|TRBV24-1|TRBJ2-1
ATSDSASGSPNEQF
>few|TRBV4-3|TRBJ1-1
ASSQGPGQGRGTEAF
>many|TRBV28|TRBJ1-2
ASRGTAVDYGYT
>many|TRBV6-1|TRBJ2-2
ASSESRNTGELF
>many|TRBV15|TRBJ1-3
ATSRESDHPSGENTIY
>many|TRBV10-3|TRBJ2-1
AIGHSFPVNEQF
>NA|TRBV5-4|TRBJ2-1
ASSSTGTGNEQF
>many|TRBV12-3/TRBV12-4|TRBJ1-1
ASTPNTEAF
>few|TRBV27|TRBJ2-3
ASSRLAGARDTQY
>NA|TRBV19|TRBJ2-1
ASSIDVSSYNEQF
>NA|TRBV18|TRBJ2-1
ASSPPFYDDASYNEQF
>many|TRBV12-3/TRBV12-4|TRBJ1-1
ASILTGGMAEAF
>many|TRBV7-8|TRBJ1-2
ASSSREGGFYGYT
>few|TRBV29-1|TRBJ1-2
TAGTLQGYT
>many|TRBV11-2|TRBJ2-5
ASSGHLSSKTQY
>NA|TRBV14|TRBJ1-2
ASSQGTGTYGYT
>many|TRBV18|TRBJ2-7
ASSPVGQGAYEQY
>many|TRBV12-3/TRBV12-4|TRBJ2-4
ASSPQTGGLAKNIQY
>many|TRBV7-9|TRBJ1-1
ASSPGQGRARNTEAF
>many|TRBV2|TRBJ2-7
ASDRLAGGRYEQY
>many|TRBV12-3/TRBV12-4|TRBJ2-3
ASNSGRSSTDTQY
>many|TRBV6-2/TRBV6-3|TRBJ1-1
ASSYSPDNTEAF
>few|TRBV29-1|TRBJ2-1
SVESGLAGPYEQF
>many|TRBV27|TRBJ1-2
ASSLAQNYGYT
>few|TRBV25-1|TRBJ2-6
ASSESTGGTGANVLT
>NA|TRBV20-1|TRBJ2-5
SARRRGQETQY
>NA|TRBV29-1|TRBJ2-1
SGVDRGLSNKQF
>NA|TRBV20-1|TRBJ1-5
SAQGSNQPQH
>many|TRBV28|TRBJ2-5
ASSLSRDRGQETQY
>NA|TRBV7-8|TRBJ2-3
ATQGTRLETDTQY
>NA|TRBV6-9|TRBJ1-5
ASSFRDRVGNQPQH
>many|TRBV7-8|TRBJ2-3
AGAGRNTDTQY
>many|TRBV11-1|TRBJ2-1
ASSLTTSVENEQF
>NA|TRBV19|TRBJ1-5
ASSWQGGNQPQH
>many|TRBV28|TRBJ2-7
ANGRRTYEQY
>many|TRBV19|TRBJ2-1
ASSLTTNYNEQF
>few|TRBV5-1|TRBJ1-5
ASSLGGGAAGNQPQH
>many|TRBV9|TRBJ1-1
ASSPGGGAPNTEAF
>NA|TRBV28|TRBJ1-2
ASTFGHRGGRDYGHT
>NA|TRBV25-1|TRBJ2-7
ASSEWLGSYEQY
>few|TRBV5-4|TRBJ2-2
ASSMGGSNTGELF
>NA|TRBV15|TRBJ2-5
ATSGGKEETQY
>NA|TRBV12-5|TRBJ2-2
ASGMGRDGSGELF
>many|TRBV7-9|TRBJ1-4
ASSYYRDLNEKLF
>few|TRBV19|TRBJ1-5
ASSPGRLDQH
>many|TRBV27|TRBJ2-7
ASSLRASGVAYEQY
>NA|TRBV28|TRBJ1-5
ASSFEDTGLQPQH
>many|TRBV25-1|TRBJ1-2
ASSALDSDLYGYT